This T cell receptor (beta chain) derives from a study of tumor-infiltrating lymphocytes in primary liver carcinoma. Study-wide background: The patient group consisted of men and women aged 30 to 69 years.

The CDR3 runs to 13 residues. Germline V lookup: CDR1 SGHKS, CDR2 YYEKEE (reference sequence). Trimming removed 0 bases from V and 7 bases from J, with 10 bases in between. This clonotype was seen a few times. Constant-region priming of about 500 ng total RNA yielded TCR beta cDNA. Three nested multiplex PCR rounds of slightly modified ARM-PCR generated TCR beta libraries. The first two PCR rounds used TRBV1-TRBV30 forward primers with a C-beta reverse primer, 10 to 11 cycles each. TCRdb ran MiXCR on the multiplex PCR reads and lists one entry per CDR3 protein. This sample has 300,000 to 400,000 distinct CDR3 sequences; approximately 64% occur once, and the top ten carry about 6%. RNA isolated from unsorted whole blood supplied the blood RNA, with germline DNA also extracted.

Input material: peripheral blood. V is TRBV5-5 and J is TRBJ2-5; no firm D call. The clonotype comes from a middle-aged man with primary liver carcinoma and hepatitis B virus infection. The CDR3 loop is CASSLESDGTQYF. Written as DNA, the CDR3 is TGTGCCAGCAGCTTGGAGTCAGACGGGACCCAGTACTTC.